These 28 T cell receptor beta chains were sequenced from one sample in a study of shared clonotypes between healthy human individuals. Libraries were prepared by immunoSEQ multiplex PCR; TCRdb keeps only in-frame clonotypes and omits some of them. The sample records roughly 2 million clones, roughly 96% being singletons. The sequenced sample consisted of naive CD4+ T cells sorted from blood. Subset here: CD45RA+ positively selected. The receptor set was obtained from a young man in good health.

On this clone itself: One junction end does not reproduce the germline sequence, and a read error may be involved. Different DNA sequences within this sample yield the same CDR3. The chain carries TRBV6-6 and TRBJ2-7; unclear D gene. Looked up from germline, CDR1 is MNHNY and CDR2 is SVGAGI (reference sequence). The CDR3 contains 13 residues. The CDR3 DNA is TGCGCCAGCAGTTACTCGACTGTCGCAGAGCAGTACTTC. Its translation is CASSYSTVAEQYF.

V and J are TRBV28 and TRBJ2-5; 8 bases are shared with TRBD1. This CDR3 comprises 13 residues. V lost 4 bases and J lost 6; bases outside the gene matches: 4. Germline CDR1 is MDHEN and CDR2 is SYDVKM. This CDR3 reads CASSWTGRKTQYF. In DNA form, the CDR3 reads TGTGCCAGCAGTTGGACAGGGCGCAAGACCCAGTACTTC. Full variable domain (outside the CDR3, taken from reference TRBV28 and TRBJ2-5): DVKVTQSSRYLVKRTGEKVFLECVQDMDHENMFWYRQDPGLGLRLIYFSYDVKMKEKGDIPEGYSVSREKKERFSLILESASTNQTSMYLCASSWTGRKTQYFGPGTRLLVL.

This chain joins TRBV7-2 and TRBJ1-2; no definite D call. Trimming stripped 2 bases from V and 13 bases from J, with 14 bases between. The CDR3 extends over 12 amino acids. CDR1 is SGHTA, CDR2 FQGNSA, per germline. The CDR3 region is CASSLNLGTPTF. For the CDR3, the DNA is TGTGCCAGCAGCTTAAATCTGGGAACCCCCACCTTC. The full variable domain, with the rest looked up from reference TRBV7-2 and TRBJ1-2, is GAGVSQSPSNKVTEKGKDVELRCDPISGHTALYWYRQSLGQGLEFLIYFQGNSAPDKSGLPSDRFSAERTGGSVSTLTIQRTQQEDSAVYLCASSLNLGTPTFGSGTRLTVV.

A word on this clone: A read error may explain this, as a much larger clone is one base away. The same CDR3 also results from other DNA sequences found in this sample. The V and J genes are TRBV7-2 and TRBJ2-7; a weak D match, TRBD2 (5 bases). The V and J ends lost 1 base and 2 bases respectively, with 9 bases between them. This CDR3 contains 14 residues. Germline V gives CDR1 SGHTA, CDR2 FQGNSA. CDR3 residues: CASSLGTGPYEQYF. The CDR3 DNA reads TGTGCCAGCAGCTTAGGGACTGGCCCCTACGAGCAGTACTTC.

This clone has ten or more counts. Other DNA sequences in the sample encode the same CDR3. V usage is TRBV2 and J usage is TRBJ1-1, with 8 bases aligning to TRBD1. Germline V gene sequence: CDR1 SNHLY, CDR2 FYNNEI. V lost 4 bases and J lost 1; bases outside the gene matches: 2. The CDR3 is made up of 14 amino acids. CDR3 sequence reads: CASSADRGNTEAFF. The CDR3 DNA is TGTGCCAGCAGTGCTGACAGGGGGAACACTGAAGCTTTCTTT.

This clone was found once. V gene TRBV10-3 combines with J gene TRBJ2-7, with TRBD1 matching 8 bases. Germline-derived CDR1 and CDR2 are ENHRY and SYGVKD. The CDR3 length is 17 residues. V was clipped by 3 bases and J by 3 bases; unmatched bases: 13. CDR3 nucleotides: TGTGCCATCAGTGACTGGTCCGGGACAGGCAAAGGCTACGAGCAGTACTTC. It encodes CAISDWSGTGKGYEQYF.

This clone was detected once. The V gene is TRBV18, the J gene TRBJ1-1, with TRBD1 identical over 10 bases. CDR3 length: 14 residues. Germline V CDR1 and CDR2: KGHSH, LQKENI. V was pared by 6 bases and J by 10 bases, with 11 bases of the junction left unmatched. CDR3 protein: CASSSDRGLSAAFF. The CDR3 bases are TGTGCCAGCTCCTCCGACAGGGGGCTATCGGCAGCTTTCTTT.

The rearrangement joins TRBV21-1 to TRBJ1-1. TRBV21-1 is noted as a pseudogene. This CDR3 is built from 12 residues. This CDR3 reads CASAAANTEAFF. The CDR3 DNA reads TGTGCCAGCGCCGCAGCGAACACTGAAGCTTTCTTT.

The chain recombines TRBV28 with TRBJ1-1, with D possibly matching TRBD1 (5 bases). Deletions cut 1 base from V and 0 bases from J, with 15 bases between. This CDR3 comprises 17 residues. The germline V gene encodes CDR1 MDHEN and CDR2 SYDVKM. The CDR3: CASSLSQKAGLNTEAFF. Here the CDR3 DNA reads TGTGCCAGCAGTTTATCCCAAAAGGCAGGGCTGAACACTGAAGCTTTCTTT.

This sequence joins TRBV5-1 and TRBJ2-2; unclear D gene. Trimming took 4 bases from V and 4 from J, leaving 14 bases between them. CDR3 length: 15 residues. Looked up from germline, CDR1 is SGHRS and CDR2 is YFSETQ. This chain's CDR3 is CASSMTQGSTGELFF. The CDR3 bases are TGCGCCAGCAGCATGACACAAGGTAGCACCGGGGAGCTGTTTTTT.

The chain's CDR3 is CASSMGPGAYGYTF. The CDR3 bases are TGTGCCAGCAGTATGGGACCGGGGGCCTATGGCTACACCTTC. The chain has TRBV6-1 and TRBJ1-2; weak D call: TRBD1 (6 bases). The germline V and J ends were trimmed by 5 bases and 4 bases, with 14 bases remaining between them. Germline values: CDR1 MNHNS, CDR2 SASEGT. The CDR3 is made up of 14 amino acids.

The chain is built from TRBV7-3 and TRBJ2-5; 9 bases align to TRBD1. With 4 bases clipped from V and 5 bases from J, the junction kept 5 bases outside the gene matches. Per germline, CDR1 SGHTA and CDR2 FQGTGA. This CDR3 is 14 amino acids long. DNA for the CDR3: TGTGCCAGCAGCTCGGGACAGGGCGGGGAGACCCAGTACTTC. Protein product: CASSSGQGGETQYF. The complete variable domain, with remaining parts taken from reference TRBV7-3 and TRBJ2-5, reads GAGVSQTPSNKVTEKGKYVELRCDPISGHTALYWYRQSLGQGPEFLIYFQGTGAADDSGLPNDRFFAVRPEGSVSTLKIQRTERGDSAVYLCASSSGQGGETQYFGPGTRLLVL.

The CDR3: CASRTTGVNNSPLHF. In DNA, the CDR3 is TGTGCCAGCAGAACGACAGGGGTCAATAATTCACCCCTCCACTTT. This chain joins TRBV27 and TRBJ1-6; 8 nucleotides align to TRBD1. This CDR3 region has 15 residues. Looked up from germline, CDR1 is MNHEY and CDR2 is SMNVEV (reference sequence). The J segment lost 5 bases and the V segment lost 6 bases, leaving 6 bases of the junction unmatched.

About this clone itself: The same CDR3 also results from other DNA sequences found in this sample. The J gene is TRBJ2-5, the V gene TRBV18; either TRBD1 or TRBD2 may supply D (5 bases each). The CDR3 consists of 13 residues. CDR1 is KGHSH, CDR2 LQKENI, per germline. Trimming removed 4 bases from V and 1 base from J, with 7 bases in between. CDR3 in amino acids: CASSRGSQETQYF. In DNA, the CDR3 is TGTGCCAGCTCACGGGGGAGCCAAGAGACCCAGTACTTC.

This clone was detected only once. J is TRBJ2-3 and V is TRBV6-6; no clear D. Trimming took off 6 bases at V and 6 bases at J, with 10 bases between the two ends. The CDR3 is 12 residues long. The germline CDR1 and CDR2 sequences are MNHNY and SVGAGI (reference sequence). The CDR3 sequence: CASRIPADTQYF. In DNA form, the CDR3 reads TGTGCCAGCAGGATCCCAGCGGATACGCAGTATTTT.

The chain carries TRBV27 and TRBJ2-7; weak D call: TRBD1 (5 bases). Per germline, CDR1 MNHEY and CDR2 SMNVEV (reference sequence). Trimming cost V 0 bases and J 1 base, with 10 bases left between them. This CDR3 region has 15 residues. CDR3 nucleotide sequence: TGTGCCAGCAGTTTATCCTGGCCAGGGTCCTACGAGCAGTACTTC. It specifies CASSLSWPGSYEQYF.

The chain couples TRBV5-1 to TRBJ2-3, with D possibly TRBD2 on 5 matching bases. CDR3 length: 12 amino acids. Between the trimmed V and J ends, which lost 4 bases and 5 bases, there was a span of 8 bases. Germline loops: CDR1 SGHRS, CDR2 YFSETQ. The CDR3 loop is CASSPEVDTQYF. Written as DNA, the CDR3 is TGCGCCAGCAGCCCGGAGGTAGATACGCAGTATTTT.

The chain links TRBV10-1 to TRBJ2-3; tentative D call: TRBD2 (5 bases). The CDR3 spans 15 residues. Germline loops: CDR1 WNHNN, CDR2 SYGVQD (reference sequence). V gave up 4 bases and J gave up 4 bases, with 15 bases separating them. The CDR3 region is CASSAERELADTQYF. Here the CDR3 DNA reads TGCGCCAGCAGTGCCGAGAGGGAGTTGGCAGATACGCAGTATTTT.

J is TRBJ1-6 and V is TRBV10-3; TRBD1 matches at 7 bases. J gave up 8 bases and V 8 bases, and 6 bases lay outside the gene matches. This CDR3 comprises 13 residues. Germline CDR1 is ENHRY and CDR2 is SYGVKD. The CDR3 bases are TGTGCCATCTCCGGGACAGAATATTCACCCCTCCACTTT. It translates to CAISGTEYSPLHF.

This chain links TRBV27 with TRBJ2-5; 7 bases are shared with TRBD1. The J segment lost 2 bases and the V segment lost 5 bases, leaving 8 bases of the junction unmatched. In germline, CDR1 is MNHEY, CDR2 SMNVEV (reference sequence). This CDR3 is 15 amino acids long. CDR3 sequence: CASSPLDRVQETQYF. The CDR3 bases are TGTGCCAGCAGTCCCCTTGACAGGGTTCAAGAGACCCAGTACTTC.

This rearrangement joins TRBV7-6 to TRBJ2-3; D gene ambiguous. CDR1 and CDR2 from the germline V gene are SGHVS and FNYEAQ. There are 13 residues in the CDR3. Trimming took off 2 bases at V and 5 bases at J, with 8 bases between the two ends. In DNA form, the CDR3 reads TGTGCCAGCAGCTTACTCCGACTAGATACGCAGTATTTT. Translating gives CASSLLRLDTQYF.

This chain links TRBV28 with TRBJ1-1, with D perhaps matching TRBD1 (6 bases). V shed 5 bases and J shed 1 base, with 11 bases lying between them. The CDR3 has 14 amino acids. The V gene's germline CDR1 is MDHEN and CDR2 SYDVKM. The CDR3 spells CASSLETGNTEAFF. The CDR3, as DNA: TGTGCCAGCAGTCTAGAGACAGGGAACACTGAAGCTTTCTTT.

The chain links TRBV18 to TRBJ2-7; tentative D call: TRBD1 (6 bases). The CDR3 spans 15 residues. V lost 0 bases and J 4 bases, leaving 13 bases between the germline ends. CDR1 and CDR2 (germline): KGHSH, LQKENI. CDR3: CASSPPAGAGYEQYF. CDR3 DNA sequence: TGTGCCAGCTCACCACCGGCAGGGGCGGGTTACGAGCAGTACTTC.

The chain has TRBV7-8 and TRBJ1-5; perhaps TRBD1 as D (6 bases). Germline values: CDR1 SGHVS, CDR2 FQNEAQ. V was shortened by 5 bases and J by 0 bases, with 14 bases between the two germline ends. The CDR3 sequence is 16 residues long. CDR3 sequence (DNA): TGTGCCAGCAGCATCGACAGGCTTTATAGCAATCAGCCCCAGCATTTT. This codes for CASSIDRLYSNQPQHF. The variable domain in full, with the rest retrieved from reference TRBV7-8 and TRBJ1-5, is GAGVSQSPRYKVAKRGQDVALRCDPISGHVSLFWYQQALGQGPEFLTYFQNEAQLDKSGLPSDRFFAERPEGSVSTLKIQRTQQEDSAVYLCASSIDRLYSNQPQHFGDGTRLSIL.

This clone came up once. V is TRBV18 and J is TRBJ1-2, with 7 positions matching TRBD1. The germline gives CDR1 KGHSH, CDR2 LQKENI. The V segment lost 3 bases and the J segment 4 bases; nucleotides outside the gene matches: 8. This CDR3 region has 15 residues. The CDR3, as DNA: TGTGCCAGCTCACCCGGGCAGGGGGTATTCTATGGCTACACCTTC. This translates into CASSPGQGVFYGYTF.

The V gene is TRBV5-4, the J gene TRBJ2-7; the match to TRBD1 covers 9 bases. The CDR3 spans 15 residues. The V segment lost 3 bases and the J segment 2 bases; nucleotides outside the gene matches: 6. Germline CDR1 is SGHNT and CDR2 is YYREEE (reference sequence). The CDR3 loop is CASSSGQGYPYEQYF. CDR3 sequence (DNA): TGTGCCAGCAGCTCTGGACAGGGGTACCCCTACGAGCAGTACTTC.

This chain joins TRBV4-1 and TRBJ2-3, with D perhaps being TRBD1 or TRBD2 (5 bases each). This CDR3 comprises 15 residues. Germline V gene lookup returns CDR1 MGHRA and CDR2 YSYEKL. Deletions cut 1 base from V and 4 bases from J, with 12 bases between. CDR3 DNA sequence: TGCGCCAGCAGCCAAGGGGGCAGGAGGCCAGATACGCAGTATTTT. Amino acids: CASSQGGRRPDTQYF.

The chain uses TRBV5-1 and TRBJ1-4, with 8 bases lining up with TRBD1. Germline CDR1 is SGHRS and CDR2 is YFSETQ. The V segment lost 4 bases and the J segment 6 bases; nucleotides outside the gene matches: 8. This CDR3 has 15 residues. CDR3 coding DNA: TGCGCCAGCAGCATACAGGGGGGAAGTTATGAAAAACTGTTTTTT. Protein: CASSIQGGSYEKLFF. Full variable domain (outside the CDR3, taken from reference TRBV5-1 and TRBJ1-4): KAGVTQTPRYLIKTRGQQVTLSCSPISGHRSVSWYQQTPGQGLQFLFEYFSETQRNKGNFPGRFSGRQFSNSRSEMNVSTLELGDSALYLCASSIQGGSYEKLFFGSGTQLSVL.